The next 21 T cell receptor beta chains were all read from a single sample in a study of blood T cell repertoires in COVID-19. Clones were read by immunoSEQ multiplex PCR, and TCRdb kept only the in-frame ones, dropping some. The sample has approximately 250,000 clones; around nine tenths are singletons. The sample consisted of peripheral blood. These receptors were collected from a man between 35 and 55 years old with active or convalescent COVID-19.

In this sample, this clone turned up a few times. The rearrangement uses TRBV19 and TRBJ2-7, with a tentative D call TRBD1 (6 bases). The V end lost 10 bases, the J end lost 0 bases, and 10 bases lay between the germline ends. Germline values: CDR1 LNHDA, CDR2 SQIVND (reference sequence). The CDR3 sequence is 12 residues long. The CDR3 bases are TGTGCCAAATGGACAGCCTCCTACGAGCAGTACTTC. Amino acid sequence: CAKWTASYEQYF.

The rearrangement links TRBV28 to TRBJ1-5; D ambiguous. V shed 6 bases and J shed 0 bases, with 18 bases lying between them. This CDR3 has 17 residues. Looked up from germline, CDR1 is MDHEN and CDR2 is SYDVKM. CDR3 bases: TGTGCCAGCAGGGGCGCGTTAGACACCTATAGCAATCAGCCCCAGCATTTT. Protein: CASRGALDTYSNQPQHF.

V is TRBV29-1 and J is TRBJ2-1; 10 bases line up with TRBD2. The germline gives CDR1 SQVTM, CDR2 ANQGSEA. This CDR3 spans 16 amino acids. Unmatched junction bases numbered 6, after V lost 1 base and J lost 3 bases. The CDR3, as DNA: TGCAGCGTTGAAGGTCAGCGGGAGGGCAACTACAATGAGCAGTTCTTC. This sequence encodes CSVEGQREGNYNEQFF.

J is TRBJ2-1 and V is TRBV5-1; unclear D gene. Trimming cost V 4 bases and J 1 base, with 6 bases left between them. Looked up from germline, CDR1 is SGHRS and CDR2 is YFSETQ. The CDR3 runs to 13 residues. CDR3 residues: CASSGLSYNEQFF. CDR3 DNA: TGCGCCAGCAGCGGGCTGTCCTACAATGAGCAGTTCTTC.

The chain employs TRBV21-1 and TRBJ1-6; TRBD1, as called in the table, went unchecked against the DNA. TRBV21-1 has pseudogene status. The CDR3 spans 17 residues. The CDR3 loop is CASSKERRTGRNSPLHF. The CDR3 DNA reads as TGTGCCAGCAGCAAAGAAAGGAGGACAGGGAGAAATTCACCCCTCCACTTT.

The chain combines TRBV4-1 with TRBJ2-5; D call uncertain. Trimming cost V 4 bases and J 1 base, with 7 bases left between them. The germline V gene encodes CDR1 MGHRA and CDR2 YSYEKL. CDR3 length: 13 residues. In DNA, the CDR3 is TGCGCCAGCAGCCCACAGAGCCAAGAGACCCAGTACTTC. Translated, it gives CASSPQSQETQYF.

The CDR3 coding sequence is TGCAGTGCTGCCCTACAGTATGAGCAGTTCTTC. The encoded protein is CSAALQYEQFF. The chain uses TRBV20-1 and TRBJ2-1; no definite D call. The CDR3 extends over 11 amino acids. V lost 5 bases and J lost 8, with 10 bases in between. The germline CDR1 and CDR2 sequences are DFQATT and SNEGSKA (reference sequence).

The genes are TRBV27 and TRBJ2-5; possible D gene TRBD2, 7 bases. The germline V gene encodes CDR1 MNHEY and CDR2 SMNVEV (reference sequence). Trimming shortened V by 10 bases and J by 7 bases, and 19 bases separated the two germline ends. CDR3 length: 13 amino acids. The CDR3 sequence is CATRFGGLGTQYF. DNA for the CDR3: TGTGCCACTCGTTTCGGGGGGCTCGGGACCCAGTACTTC.

The chain has TRBV27 and TRBJ2-1, with D perhaps TRBD2 (5 bases). V lost 6 bases and J lost 7, with 22 bases in between. The length of the CDR3 is 16 residues. CDR1 MNHEY and CDR2 SMNVEV come from the germline V gene (reference sequence). CDR3: CASRYVGMGTGNEQFF. For the CDR3, the DNA is TGTGCCAGCAGATACGTAGGGATGGGTACGGGGAATGAGCAGTTCTTC.

This clone was seen only once. CDR3 sequence (DNA): TGTGCCATCAGTGAGGCCGGGACTAGCGGTACCGAGCAGTACTTC. It encodes CAISEAGTSGTEQYF. The rearrangement uses TRBV10-3 and TRBJ2-7, with 11 nucleotides matching TRBD2. The length of the CDR3 is 15 residues. Unmatched junction bases numbered 6, after V lost 2 bases and J lost 6 bases. The germline gives CDR1 ENHRY, CDR2 SYGVKD.

The chain couples TRBV9 to TRBJ2-1, with 8 bases aligning to TRBD1. The CDR3 runs 17 residues. In germline, CDR1 is SGDLS, CDR2 YYNGEE. The V segment lost 4 bases and the J segment 1 base; nucleotides outside the gene matches: 10. The CDR3, as DNA: TGTGCCAGCAGCTCCCCCCGACGACAGGGGTCCTACAATGAGCAGTTCTTC. It is translated as CASSSPRRQGSYNEQFF.

The V gene is TRBV19, the J gene TRBJ1-2; a possible D gene is TRBD1 (6 bases). Germline CDR1 LNHDA, CDR2 SQIVND (reference sequence). Trimming removed 7 bases from V and 5 bases from J, with 14 bases in between. CDR3 length equals 13 residues. CDR3 coding DNA: TGTGCCAGTACCTCCCGGACAGTGTATGGCTACACCTTC. The encoded protein is CASTSRTVYGYTF.

The chain has TRBV24-1 and TRBJ1-5, with unresolved D. Per germline, CDR1 KGHDR and CDR2 SFDVKD. V lost 0 bases, J lost 3 bases, and 5 bases lay in between. The CDR3 length is 14 residues. The CDR3 DNA follows: TGTGCCACCAGTGATTTGCCTACCAATCAGCCCCAGCATTTT. Amino acids: CATSDLPTNQPQHF.

Note on this clone: A junction boundary mismatches the germline segment, possibly from a read error. The CDR3 here is CAISEGRGNRALF. The DNA of the CDR3 is TGTGCCATCAGTGAAGGTAGGGGAAACCGGGCCCTCTTT. V and J are TRBV10-3 and TRBJ1-1; weak D call: TRBD1 (5 bases). There are 13 residues in the CDR3. Germline V gene lookup returns CDR1 ENHRY and CDR2 SYGVKD.

This chain links TRBV30 with TRBJ2-2; 7 bases are a match to TRBD1. The CDR3 has 16 residues. V lost 2 bases, J lost 0 bases, and 6 bases stayed unmatched. CDR1 is GTSNPN and CDR2 is SVGIG in the germline V gene (reference sequence). The CDR3: CAWSLIGGANTGELFF. The CDR3 DNA follows: TGTGCCTGGAGTCTAATAGGGGGCGCGAACACCGGGGAGCTGTTTTTT.

This clone has more than one count but fewer than ten. The V and J genes are TRBV27 and TRBJ2-7; 7 positions match TRBD2. The V gene end was trimmed by 7 bases and the J gene end by 6 bases; junction bases not matched to a gene: 15. CDR1 and CDR2 (germline): MNHEY, SMNVEV (reference sequence). The CDR3 has 15 residues. The DNA for the CDR3 is TGTGCCAGCAATCCAACCGGGACTACTCCCGTCGAGCAGTACTTC. It codes for CASNPTGTTPVEQYF.

This chain uses TRBV2 with TRBJ2-1; the match to TRBD2 covers 11 bases. Germline CDR1 and CDR2: SNHLY and FYNNEI. CDR3 length: 16 amino acids. J lost 4 bases, V lost 6 bases, and 8 bases had no gene match. CDR3: CASRASGTSGYNEQFF. DNA of the CDR3: TGTGCCAGCAGGGCCTCCGGGACTAGCGGATACAATGAGCAGTTCTTC.

The genes are TRBV18 and TRBJ2-5, with a tentative D call TRBD2 (5 bases). Germline V gene lookup returns CDR1 KGHSH and CDR2 LQKENI. Trimming took 5 bases from V and 5 from J, leaving 9 bases between them. CDR3 size: 12 residues. The CDR3 DNA follows: TGTGCCAGCTCAAGAACGGGGGAGACCCAGTACTTC. This sequence encodes CASSRTGETQYF.

The rearrangement joins TRBV30 to TRBJ2-7, with TRBD2 matching over 10 bases. This CDR3 comprises 15 residues. V shed 2 bases, J shed 2 bases, and the junction held 6 bases outside the gene matches. CDR1 is GTSNPN and CDR2 is SVGIG in the germline V gene (reference sequence). This chain's CDR3 is CAWSLVLAGPYEQYF. The CDR3 DNA sequence: TGTGCCTGGAGTTTAGTACTAGCGGGGCCCTACGAGCAGTACTTC.

This clone has just one count. As DNA, the CDR3 is TGTGCCAGCAGCAGGACTAGCGGTTACAATGAGCAGTTCTTC. This codes for CASSRTSGYNEQFF. The J gene is TRBJ2-1, the V gene TRBV6-5; TRBD2 agrees at 10 bases. From germline, CDR1 is MNHEY and CDR2 SVGAGI. The ends lost 6 bases at V and 4 bases at J; junction bases unmatched: 3. This CDR3 contains 14 residues.

The rearrangement joins TRBV6-1 to TRBJ2-6; a possible D gene is TRBD2 (6 bases). V was shortened by 4 bases and J by 2 bases, with 12 bases between the two germline ends. Germline lookup yields CDR1 MNHNS and CDR2 SASEGT. The CDR3 consists of 16 residues. CDR3 sequence reads: CASSGHWGAGANVLTF. CDR3 DNA sequence: TGTGCCAGCAGTGGCCATTGGGGGGCTGGGGCCAACGTCCTGACTTTC.